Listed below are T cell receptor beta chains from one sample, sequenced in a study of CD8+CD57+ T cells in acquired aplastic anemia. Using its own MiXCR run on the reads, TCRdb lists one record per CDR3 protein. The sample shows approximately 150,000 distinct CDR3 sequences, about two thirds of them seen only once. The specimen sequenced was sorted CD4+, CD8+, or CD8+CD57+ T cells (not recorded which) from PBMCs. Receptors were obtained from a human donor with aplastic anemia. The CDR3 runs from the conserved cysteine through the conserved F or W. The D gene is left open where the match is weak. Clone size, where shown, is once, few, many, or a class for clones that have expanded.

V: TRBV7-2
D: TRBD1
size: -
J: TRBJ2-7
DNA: TGTGCCAGCAGCCTTGGGACAGGCTTCTCCTACGAGCAGTACTTC
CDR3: CASSLGTGFSYEQYF

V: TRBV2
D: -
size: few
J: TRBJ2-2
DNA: TGTGCCAGCAGTGTACAAGGGGAGGGGGAGCTGTTTTTT
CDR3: CASSVQGEGELFF

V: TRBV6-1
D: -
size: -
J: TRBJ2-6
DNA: TGTGCCAGCATTCAGGCAGGGGCCAACGTCCTGACTTTC
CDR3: CASIQAGANVLTF

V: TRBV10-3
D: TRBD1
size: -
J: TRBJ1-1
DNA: TGTGCCATCAGCCTCGGACAGGGGGGAAGCACTGAAGCTTTCTTT
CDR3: CAISLGQGGSTEAFF

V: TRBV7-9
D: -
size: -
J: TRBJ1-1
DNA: TGTGCCAGCAGCTTAGGAGTGGACAGGAACACTGAAGCTTTCTTT
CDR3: CASSLGVDRNTEAFF

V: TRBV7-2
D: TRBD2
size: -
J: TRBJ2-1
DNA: TGTGCCAGCCGAGCTAGCGGCAATGAGCAGTTCTTC
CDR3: CASRASGNEQFF

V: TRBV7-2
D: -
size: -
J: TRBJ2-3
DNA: TGTGCCAGCAGCTTCGGGTACAGGGACACAGATACGCAGTATTTT
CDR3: CASSFGYRDTDTQYF

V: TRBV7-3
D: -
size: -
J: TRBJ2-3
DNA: TGTGCCAGCAGCTTAGTTGGGACGAGGACAGATACGCAGTATTTT
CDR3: CASSLVGTRTDTQYF

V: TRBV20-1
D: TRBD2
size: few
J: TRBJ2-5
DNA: TGCAGTGCTATACAAGGACTAGCACAAGAGACCCAGTACTTC
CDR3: CSAIQGLAQETQYF

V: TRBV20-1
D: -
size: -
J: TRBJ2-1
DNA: TGCAGTGCTAGGGCTAGCACGCGCAATGAGCAGTTCTTC
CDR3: CSARASTRNEQFF

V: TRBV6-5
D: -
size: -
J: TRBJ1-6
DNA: TGTGCCAGCAGCCCGACAGGAAATTCACCCCTCCACTTT
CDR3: CASSPTGNSPLHF

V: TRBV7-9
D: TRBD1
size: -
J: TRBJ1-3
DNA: TGTGCCAGCAGCTCAGGACAGGGGGTGGACACCATATATTTT
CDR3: CASSSGQGVDTIYF

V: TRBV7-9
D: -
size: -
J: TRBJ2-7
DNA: TGTGCCAGCAGCCCGGGTGTATTCGGCGAGCAGTACTTC
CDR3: CASSPGVFGEQYF

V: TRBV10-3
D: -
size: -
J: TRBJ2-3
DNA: TGTGCCATCAGTGAAAGGACAGATACGCAGTATTTT
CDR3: CAISERTDTQYF

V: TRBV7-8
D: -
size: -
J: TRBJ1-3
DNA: TGTGCCAGCAGCCCGTTGTCCGGCTCTGGAAACACCATATATTTT
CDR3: CASSPLSGSGNTIYF

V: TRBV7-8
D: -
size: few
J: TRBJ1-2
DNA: TGTGCCAGCAGCTTAGCGCAAGGAGGGAGGCTCGGCTACACCTTC
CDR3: CASSLAQGGRLGYTF